Following are 6 T cell receptor delta chains from one sample sequenced in a study of gamma-delta T cells after stem cell transplantation. TCRdb re-identified clones in the RT-PCR reads via CATT. In the table there are about 1,400 delta-chain clones, 40% to 55% of which are singletons. Sequencing input: gamma-delta T cells. These receptor sequences come from a human donor. It is not recorded whose cells these are; they may come from a transplant donor.

V gene TRDV2 combines with J gene TRDJ1, with TRDD3 identical over 13 bases. This CDR3 has 18 amino acids. After removal of 3 bases from V and 3 bases from J, the junction contained 12 bases not matched to a gene. Germline assignment: CDR1 GEAIGNYY and CDR2 EKD. The CDR3 reads CACDPLPNWGIRSDKLIF. The DNA of the CDR3 is TGTGCCTGTGACCCCTTACCGAACTGGGGGATACGATCCGATAAACTCATCTTT.

By sample fraction, this clone is large. Possible read error: a much larger clone is one base away. Other DNA sequences in the same sample also yield this CDR3. Written as DNA, the CDR3 is TGTGCCTGTGACACCATAGGGCCACTGGGGGATACGAGAACCGATAACCTCATCTTT. Amino acid sequence: CACDTIGPLGDTRTDNLIF. The chain has TRDV2 and TRDJ1, with 13 bases that match TRDD3. The CDR3 has 19 amino acids. The germline gives CDR1 GEAIGNYY, CDR2 EKD.

This clone was counted between two and nine times. The J gene is TRDJ1, the V gene TRDV2, with 13 nucleotides matching TRDD3. Germline values: CDR1 GEAIGNYY, CDR2 EKD. The J segment lost 0 bases and the V segment lost 4 bases, leaving 19 bases of the junction unmatched. The CDR3 contains 21 residues. DNA for the CDR3: TGTGCCTGTGATATTATTCCGAGTACTGGGGGATACGCCCCGTACACCGATAAACTCATCTTT. Translated: CACDIIPSTGGYAPYTDKLIF.

In regard to this clone: A far bigger clonotype differs at one base, so this is likely a read error. The chain is built from TRDV2 and TRDJ1; 13 bases are shared with TRDD3. The CDR3 sequence is 16 residues long. In germline, CDR1 is GEAIGNYY, CDR2 EKD. The ends lost 3 bases at V and 2 bases at J; junction bases unmatched: 5. CDR3 in amino acids: CACDLLLGDTTDKLIF. CDR3 bases: TGTGCCTGTGACCTCCTACTGGGGGATACGACCGATAAACTCATCTTT.

This clone occurred a few times. The same CDR3 arises from other DNA sequences in this sample as well. The rearrangement joins TRDV2 to TRDJ1; TRDD3 aligns across 7 bases. Germline CDR1 GEAIGNYY, CDR2 EKD. The ends lost 5 bases at V and 0 bases at J; junction bases unmatched: 17. The CDR3 totals 18 residues. This CDR3 is CACGGLGVLPSHTDKLIF. The DNA of the CDR3 is TGTGCCTGTGGAGGTCTGGGGGTACTACCGAGCCACACCGATAAACTCATCTTT.

Turning to this clone: A read error is likely here: a far larger clone is one base away. J is TRDJ1 and V is TRDV1; maybe TRDD3 (6 bases). Per germline, CDR1 TSWWSYY and CDR2 QGS. The CDR3 is made up of 22 amino acids. CDR3 bases: TGTGCTCCTGGGGACTTACGGCTGGTTTGGTTTGACACTCCCGACTACACCGATAAACTCATCTTT. Protein sequence: CAPGDLRLVWFDTPDYTDKLIF.